One sample yielded the 32 T cell receptor beta chains listed below, sequenced in a study of graft-versus-host responses after intestinal transplantation. Repertoires were generated with immunoSEQ multiplex PCR, while TCRdb's copy carries only in-frame clones and drops some. This sample has about 98,000 clones, with around 86% found just once. These receptors' targets are unknown. Sequencing was performed on unstimulated CD8+ T cells sorted from spleen or lymph node cells, taken before intestinal transplant. The receptors were gathered from a human donor who received an intestinal transplant.

This clone has only one observation. This rearrangement joins TRBV6-4 to TRBJ2-3; D may be TRBD1 (5 bases). CDR3 length: 14 residues. Trimming took off 0 bases at V and 6 bases at J, with 10 bases between the two ends. CDR1 and CDR2 (germline): MRHNA, SNTAGT. The CDR3, as DNA: TGTGCCAGCAGTGACTCGTCAGGGTACGATACGCAGTATTTT. Its protein product is CASSDSSGYDTQYF.

The chain combines TRBV5-1 with TRBJ2-7, with D perhaps matching TRBD1 (6 bases). Germline assignment: CDR1 SGHRS and CDR2 YFSETQ. The CDR3 covers 14 residues. V lost 2 bases and J lost 4, with 13 bases in between. CDR3 in amino acids: CASSLDGTPYEQYF. The CDR3 DNA reads as TGCGCCAGCAGCTTAGACGGGACACCATACGAGCAGTACTTC.

The genes are TRBV2 and TRBJ1-2; D may be TRBD1 (6 bases). V lost 8 bases, J lost 6 bases, and 28 bases lay in between. This CDR3 is built from 17 residues. Germline V gene sequence: CDR1 SNHLY, CDR2 FYNNEI. CDR3 DNA: TGTGCCAGCCCTTATGCTAAGGGGGACTCGGGGCGAGATGGCTACACCTTC. This sequence encodes CASPYAKGDSGRDGYTF.

The rearrangement links TRBV7-8 to TRBJ2-1, with 15 bases identical to TRBD2. CDR3 length equals 18 residues. Germline V gene lookup returns CDR1 SGHVS and CDR2 FQNEAQ. J was trimmed by 0 bases and V by 4 bases; bases with no gene match: 4. The CDR3 sequence is CASSSGTSGGSSYNEQFF. CDR3 in DNA: TGTGCCAGCAGCTCCGGGACTAGCGGGGGGAGCTCCTACAATGAGCAGTTCTTC.

This chain joins TRBV27 and TRBJ2-3; 7 bases align to TRBD2. The V gene's germline CDR1 is MNHEY and CDR2 SMNVEV (reference sequence). The trim removed 3 bases at V and 5 bases at J, leaving 2 bases unmatched. This CDR3 comprises 13 residues. DNA of the CDR3: TGTGCCAGCAGTTTTGGGGGGGAAGATACGCAGTATTTT. This sequence encodes CASSFGGEDTQYF.

The DNA of the CDR3 is TGTGCCAGCAGTTTATTTTGGGGGGATAGGCTGAATTCACCCCTCCACTTT. Residues: CASSLFWGDRLNSPLHF. This chain connects TRBV27 to TRBJ1-6, with D possibly TRBD1 on 5 matching bases. V dropped 1 base and J dropped 7 bases, with 17 bases sitting between them. The CDR3 spans 17 residues. The germline V gene encodes CDR1 MNHEY and CDR2 SMNVEV (reference sequence).

The chain has TRBV6-6 and TRBJ1-4; no clear D. Trimming shortened V by 5 bases and J by 8 bases, and 18 bases separated the two germline ends. The CDR3 totals 15 residues. Per germline, CDR1 MNHNY and CDR2 SVGAGI (reference sequence). This CDR3 reads CASSRLYCSREKLFF. The CDR3, as DNA: TGTGCCAGCAGTCGCCTCTACTGCTCGCGAGAAAAACTGTTTTTT.

V gene TRBV7-9 combines with J gene TRBJ1-1, with TRBD1 as a possible D gene (5 bases). Trimming shortened V by 1 base and J by 5 bases, and 17 bases separated the two germline ends. The CDR3 has 16 amino acids. Germline V CDR1 and CDR2: SEHNR, FQNEAQ (reference sequence). The CDR3 DNA reads TGTGCCAGCAGCTTAGGCCTAGGTCCCGGGGGGACTGAAGCTTTCTTT. Protein product: CASSLGLGPGGTEAFF.

This clone has more than one count but fewer than ten. The chain links TRBV2 to TRBJ2-1; tentatively, D is TRBD1 (5 bases). CDR1 SNHLY and CDR2 FYNNEI come from the germline V gene. V lost 6 bases and J 2 bases, leaving 17 bases between the germline ends. This CDR3 contains 16 residues. The CDR3, as DNA: TGTGCCAGCAGCCCAGGGTGGAGCGCAGCCTACAATGAGCAGTTCTTC. This codes for CASSPGWSAAYNEQFF.

This clone was recorded a few times. V and J are TRBV6-1 and TRBJ1-4; a possible D gene is TRBD1 (5 bases). V lost 3 bases and J 8 bases, leaving 10 bases between the germline ends. CDR3 length: 13 amino acids. Germline V lookup: CDR1 MNHNS, CDR2 SASEGT. CDR3 sequence (DNA): TGTGCCAGCAGTGACAGGGAAACAGAAAAACTGTTTTTT. Translation: CASSDRETEKLFF.

This clone has more than one count but fewer than ten. The chain is built from TRBV7-6 and TRBJ2-3, with 16 nucleotides matching TRBD2. Trimming took 5 bases from V and 10 from J; bases not matched to a gene: 3. Germline lookup yields CDR1 SGHVS and CDR2 FNYEAQ. CDR3 length equals 14 residues. The CDR3 bases are TGTGCCAGCAGCGCCGGGACTAGCGGGGGGGCGCAGTATTTT. It yields the protein CASSAGTSGGAQYF.

In nucleotides, the CDR3 is TGTGCCAGCAGCCCGGACACGGTGGGGCAGTACTTC. It translates to CASSPDTVGQYF. The V and J genes are TRBV7-9 and TRBJ2-7; D might be TRBD1 (5 bases). Trimming stripped 5 bases from V and 9 bases from J, with 14 bases between. The CDR3 runs 12 residues. Germline V gene data show CDR1 as SEHNR and CDR2 as FQNEAQ (reference sequence).

This clone was recorded a few times. The chain employs TRBV19 and TRBJ2-1; TRBD2 aligns across 7 bases. Germline CDR1 LNHDA, CDR2 SQIVND (reference sequence). This CDR3 contains 13 residues. Trimming cost V 9 bases and J 6 bases; bases outside gene matches: 8. The CDR3 bases are TGTGCCAGCACCCCGGGGGGATTCAATGAGCAGTTCTTC. Its translation is CASTPGGFNEQFF. The complete variable domain, with remaining parts taken from reference TRBV19 and TRBJ2-1, reads DGGITQSPKYLFRKEGQNVTLSCEQNLNHDAMYWYRQDPGQGLRLIYYSQIVNDFQKGDIAEGYSVSREKKESFPLTVTSAQKNPTAFYLCASTPGGFNEQFFGPGTRLTVL.

The V and J genes are TRBV9 and TRBJ2-1, with D tentatively TRBD1 (5 bases). V was clipped by 0 bases and J by 2 bases, with 9 bases between them. CDR3 size: 15 residues. CDR1 SGDLS and CDR2 YYNGEE come from the germline V gene. The DNA of the CDR3 is TGTGCCAGCAGCGTAGAAGGGGTTGCCTACAATGAGCAGTTCTTC. Its protein is CASSVEGVAYNEQFF.

The chain couples TRBV5-5 to TRBJ2-1, with 14 bases matching TRBD2. The CDR3 length is 17 residues. V lost 2 bases and J lost 1; bases outside the gene matches: 2. Germline-derived CDR1 and CDR2 are SGHKS and YYEKEE (reference sequence). The CDR3 loop is CASSLGTSGSSYNEQFF. CDR3 bases: TGTGCCAGCAGCTTAGGGACTAGCGGGAGTTCCTACAATGAGCAGTTCTTC.

The rearrangement uses TRBV19 and TRBJ1-4, with 10 bases lining up with TRBD1. This CDR3 contains 16 residues. CDR1 and CDR2 (germline): LNHDA, SQIVND (reference sequence). Unmatched junction bases numbered 10, after V lost 5 bases and J lost 7 bases. CDR3 in amino acids: CASSGVTGGLGEKLFF. CDR3 coding DNA: TGTGCCAGTAGTGGGGTGACAGGGGGCTTAGGTGAAAAACTGTTTTTT.

This clone was counted a single time. The V and J genes are TRBV19 and TRBJ2-3, with D uncertain. Germline CDR1 reads LNHDA; CDR2 reads SQIVND (reference sequence). The CDR3 contains 15 residues. V shed 4 bases and J shed 0 bases, with 11 bases lying between them. Here the CDR3 reads CASSKRATSTDTQYF. The CDR3 coding sequence is TGTGCCAGTAGTAAAAGGGCTACTAGCACAGATACGCAGTATTTT.

The J gene is TRBJ1-1, the V gene TRBV6-5; perhaps TRBD1 as D (5 bases). CDR1 and CDR2 from the germline V gene are MNHEY and SVGAGI. This CDR3 comprises 14 residues. V was trimmed by 0 bases and J by 6 bases, leaving 11 bases between them. CDR3 sequence (DNA): TGTGCCAGCAGTTACTCGGGGGGGAGGGCTGAAGCTTTCTTT. This encodes CASSYSGGRAEAFF.

The chain is built from TRBV6-1 and TRBJ2-2; 7 bases map to TRBD1. V gave up 2 bases and J gave up 6 bases; unmatched junction bases: 6. The germline V gene encodes CDR1 MNHNS and CDR2 SASEGT. The CDR3 has 15 amino acids. The CDR3: CASSESTGRSGELFF. DNA for the CDR3: TGTGCCAGCAGTGAATCGACAGGGAGATCCGGGGAGCTGTTTTTT.

The chain couples TRBV30 to TRBJ2-5; TRBD1 aligns across 8 bases. The CDR3 consists of 14 residues. Losses at the gene ends were 0 bases for V and 3 bases for J; bases not matched to a gene: 3. Germline CDR1 and CDR2: GTSNPN and SVGIG (reference sequence). The CDR3 spells CAWSVSDREETQYF. DNA for the CDR3: TGTGCCTGGAGTGTATCGGACAGGGAAGAGACCCAGTACTTC.

This rearrangement joins TRBV5-1 to TRBJ2-7; D call uncertain. This CDR3 region has 16 residues. V dropped 0 bases and J dropped 0 bases, with 13 bases sitting between them. The germline CDR1 and CDR2 sequences are SGHRS and YFSETQ. The CDR3 sequence: CASSLATYKSSYEQYF. The DNA of the CDR3 is TGCGCCAGCAGCTTGGCCACATACAAGAGCTCCTACGAGCAGTACTTC.

The gene calls are TRBV10-3 and TRBJ1-1, with D perhaps TRBD1 (5 bases). The CDR3 has 13 residues. V lost 6 bases, J lost 1 base, and 9 bases lay in between. Germline V gene sequence: CDR1 ENHRY, CDR2 SYGVKD. This CDR3 is CAISLTANTEAFF. CDR3 DNA sequence: TGTGCCATCAGCCTGACAGCGAACACTGAAGCTTTCTTT.

V usage is TRBV9 and J usage is TRBJ2-1; 10 positions match TRBD2. The CDR3 totals 15 residues. Trimming removed 4 bases from V and 6 bases from J; junction bases left unmatched: 7. Germline values: CDR1 SGDLS, CDR2 YYNGEE. The CDR3 DNA reads TGTGCCAGCAGCCCTAGCGGGGGATATCCCAATGAGCAGTTCTTC. It specifies CASSPSGGYPNEQFF.

The gene calls are TRBV11-2 and TRBJ2-7; perhaps TRBD2 as D (5 bases). V gave up 0 bases and J gave up 2 bases, with 14 bases separating them. The CDR3 is made up of 16 amino acids. Germline-derived CDR1 and CDR2 are SGHAT and FQNNGV. The CDR3 DNA follows: TGTGCCAGCAGCTTAGAATTGTGGAGGCCAGCCTACGAGCAGTACTTC. Protein: CASSLELWRPAYEQYF.

This chain links TRBV28 with TRBJ2-1; the D gene is possibly TRBD1 (5 bases). CDR1 MDHEN and CDR2 SYDVKM come from the germline V gene. V was shortened by 2 bases and J by 0 bases, with 5 bases between the two germline ends. This CDR3 comprises 14 residues. This CDR3 reads CASSLDSSYNEQFF. CDR3 in DNA: TGTGCCAGCAGTTTAGACAGCTCCTACAATGAGCAGTTCTTC.

The J gene is TRBJ2-5, the V gene TRBV11-2, with TRBD1 as a possible D gene (5 bases). The end of the DNA is better explained by TRBJ2-7, so the J call may be wrong. Germline V gene data show CDR1 as SGHAT and CDR2 as FQNNGV. This CDR3 region has 14 residues. The CDR3 nucleotides read TGTGCCAGCAGCTTCGGTGCCAGGGTCTACGAGCAGTACTTC. Its protein product is CASSFGARVYEQYF.

This clone occurred once. The genes are TRBV11-2 and TRBJ2-1; tentative D call: TRBD2 (5 bases). Trimming removed 4 bases at V and 9 bases at J, with 19 bases between. This CDR3 spans 15 amino acids. The germline gives CDR1 SGHAT, CDR2 FQNNGV. The CDR3 reads CASSSTRELPGEQFF. The CDR3 DNA sequence: TGTGCCAGCAGCTCGACGAGGGAGCTACCTGGTGAGCAGTTCTTC.

The chain couples TRBV7-6 to TRBJ2-2; 9 bases match TRBD2. CDR1 SGHVS and CDR2 FNYEAQ come from the germline V gene. The CDR3 covers 17 residues. Trimming took 5 bases from V and 1 from J; bases not matched to a gene: 8. CDR3 DNA sequence: TGTGCCAGCAGCCATGGACCTAGCGGGGAGAACACCGGGGAGCTGTTTTTT. The encoded protein is CASSHGPSGENTGELFF.

The chain recombines TRBV13 with TRBJ2-7; no firm D call. V lost 4 bases and J lost 2, with 3 bases in between. CDR3 size: 11 residues. CDR1 is PRHDT, CDR2 FYEKMQ, per germline (reference sequence). CDR3 DNA: TGTGCCAGCAGCTCCCCCTACGAGCAGTACTTC. Residues: CASSSPYEQYF.

The CDR3: CATFQPQHF. DNA of the CDR3: TGTGCCACGTTTCAGCCCCAGCATTTT. The chain carries TRBV21-1 and TRBJ1-5. TRBV21-1 is marked as a pseudogene. The CDR3 is 9 residues long.

This clone was counted between two and nine times. V and J are TRBV29-1 and TRBJ2-7; D perhaps matches TRBD2 (6 bases). The ends were cut back, 4 bases at V and 2 bases at J, with 18 bases in the middle. CDR3 size: 15 residues. The germline gives CDR1 SQVTM, CDR2 ANQGSEA. The CDR3 spells CSVVGDSPPTYEQYF. Written as DNA, the CDR3 is TGCAGCGTTGTGGGGGACTCCCCTCCGACCTACGAGCAGTACTTC.

Comments on this clone: An end of the junction differs from the germline gene, which may be a read error. J is TRBJ2-4 and V is TRBV19; D call uncertain. Germline assignment: CDR1 LNHDA and CDR2 SQIVND (reference sequence). The CDR3 covers 15 residues. The CDR3: CANPTGFTPKDIQYF. The CDR3 DNA reads TGTGCCAACCCTACGGGCTTCACGCCCAAAGACATTCAGTACTTC.